This T cell receptor delta chain was identified during a study of Vδ1+ human thymocytes. The germline V and J ends were trimmed by 1 base and 2 bases, with 14 bases remaining between them. This CDR3 has 16 amino acids. Germline V gives CDR1 TSWWSYY, CDR2 QGS. Study-level findings and limits: Thymic TRG and TRD repertoires appeared highly polyclonal, with Gaussian CDR3 length distributions. Bulk repertoire data may be misinterpreted because of unexpected Vdelta2 sequences. Despite high sort purity, approximately 20% of thymic T cell receptor delta sequences were Vdelta2.

After alphabeta T cell depletion, CD3+ Vdelta1+ Vdelta2- thymocytes were sorted. Sorted Vdelta1+ thymocytes were roughly 98% to 99.6% pure. The template was reverse-transcribed extracted RNA. The CDR3 regions were amplified by multiplex PCR from V-gene primers to a constant-region primer. TCRdb fed the multiplex PCR reads to CATT. The table lists roughly 76,000 delta-chain clones, about 38% of them singletons, with roughly 0.25% in the top ten. For this clone: Its antigen remains unknown.

Source material: Vdelta1+ gamma-delta thymocytes from the thymus. The subset denotes: FACS-sorted CD3+ TCRalphabeta- TCRVdelta1+ TCRVdelta2- thymocytes. This receptor was obtained from a boy under three years old who had congenital heart surgery. This chain links TRDV1 with TRDJ1, with a weak D call TRDD3 (6 bases). The CDR3 spells CALGEPWGWKTDKLIF. The CDR3 region has the DNA TGTGCTCTTGGGGAACCCTGGGGATGGAAAACCGATAAACTCATCTTT.